These 14 T cell receptor beta chains came from one sample sequenced in a study of cytomegalovirus exposure and HLA in healthy donors. 60 Vbeta and 13 Jbeta primers were used in PCR. Sequenced by immunoSEQ multiplex PCR; TCRdb stores in-frame clones only, minus some. This table has under 200,000 clones, around 68% appearing once. Sequencing was carried out using PBMCs. The receptors stem from a man aged 45-65 years in good health and CMV-seronegative.

The chain has TRBV28 and TRBJ2-2; the match to TRBD2 covers 8 bases. From germline, CDR1 is MDHEN and CDR2 SYDVKM. Losses at the gene ends were 10 bases for V and 3 bases for J; bases not matched to a gene: 10. The CDR3 contains 15 residues. CDR3: CATLRGGMDTGELFF. DNA for the CDR3: TGTGCCACCTTACGGGGGGGAATGGACACCGGGGAGCTGTTTTTT.

J is TRBJ1-2 and V is TRBV9; D is ambiguous. V was clipped by 0 bases and J by 4 bases, with 4 bases between them. The CDR3 is 12 amino acids. Looked up from germline, CDR1 is SGDLS and CDR2 is YYNGEE. In DNA form, the CDR3 reads TGTGCCAGCAGCGTAGACAGCTATGGCTACACCTTC. The encoded protein is CASSVDSYGYTF. Filled out from reference TRBV9 and TRBJ1-2, the complete variable domain reads DSGVTQTPKHLITATGQRVTLRCSPRSGDLSVYWYQQSLDQGLQFLIQYYNGEERAKGNILERFSAQQFPDLHSELNLSSLELGDSALYFCASSVDSYGYTFGSGTRLTVV.

This chain uses TRBV11-2 with TRBJ1-4, with D maybe TRBD1 (6 bases). Trimming left V 4 bases short and J 7 bases short, with 13 bases between. This CDR3 comprises 14 residues. In germline, CDR1 is SGHAT, CDR2 FQNNGV. The CDR3 sequence: CASSSTGIGEKLFF. CDR3 DNA: TGTGCCAGCAGCTCGACAGGAATTGGTGAAAAACTGTTTTTT.

Only a few counts were recorded for this clone. The CDR3 region has the DNA TGCGCCAGCAGCCAAGATAGAGGGGGCGTTGAAAAACTGTTTTTT. This gives the protein CASSQDRGGVEKLFF. This chain joins TRBV4-3 and TRBJ1-4, with TRBD1 matching 7 bases. The V gene's germline CDR1 is LGHNA and CDR2 YSLEER. Unmatched junction bases numbered 5, after V lost 0 bases and J lost 7 bases. This CDR3 spans 15 amino acids.

The V gene is TRBV5-3, the J gene TRBJ1-2; no clear D. TRBV5-3 is annotated as an ORF whose role is uncertain. V was cut by 10 bases and J by 10 bases, with 14 bases left in between. The CDR3 extends over 10 amino acids. CDR3 nucleotides: TGTGCCCCGGAGGGCGGGCTCTACACCTTC. Amino acid sequence: CAPEGGLYTF.

V and J are TRBV11-2 and TRBJ2-2; 7 nucleotides agree with TRBD1. The CDR3 extends over 16 amino acids. In germline, CDR1 is SGHAT, CDR2 FQNNGV. The V segment lost 4 bases and the J segment 0 bases; nucleotides outside the gene matches: 5. The CDR3 sequence: CASSSQTGSNTGELFF. The CDR3 DNA sequence: TGTGCCAGCAGCTCCCAGACAGGGTCGAACACCGGGGAGCTGTTTTTT.

This chain joins TRBV29-1 and TRBJ1-1; 8 nucleotides line up with TRBD1. Germline CDR1 is SQVTM and CDR2 is ANQGSEA. Trimming cost V 4 bases and J 0 bases; bases outside gene matches: 4. The CDR3 totals 14 residues. CDR3 residues: CSVGTGLLNTEAFF. DNA of the CDR3: TGCAGCGTTGGGACAGGGCTACTGAACACTGAAGCTTTCTTT.

The chain employs TRBV19 and TRBJ2-1; 10 nucleotides agree with TRBD2. The germline V gene has CDR1 LNHDA and CDR2 SQIVND (reference sequence). There are 16 residues in the CDR3. V was pared by 7 bases and J by 0 bases, with 6 bases of the junction left unmatched. The CDR3 protein is CASKPRTSGSYNEQFF. The CDR3 DNA reads TGTGCCAGTAAACCCCGGACTAGCGGCTCCTACAATGAGCAGTTCTTC.

The genes are TRBV6-1 and TRBJ1-1; a weak D match, TRBD1 (6 bases). Germline V gives CDR1 MNHNS, CDR2 SASEGT. V lost 8 bases and J lost 1, with 14 bases in between. The CDR3 totals 14 residues. Here the CDR3 reads CASAFQQGNTEAFF. As DNA, the CDR3 is TGTGCCAGCGCGTTTCAACAGGGGAACACTGAAGCTTTCTTT.

Only a few counts were recorded for this clone. The chain couples TRBV7-9 to TRBJ1-1; D gene uncertain. The CDR3 contains 14 residues. The germline CDR1 and CDR2 sequences are SEHNR and FQNEAQ (reference sequence). Trimming cost V 3 bases and J 3 bases, with 11 bases left between them. The CDR3 sequence: CASSFSDSYTEAFF. CDR3 nucleotide sequence: TGTGCCAGCAGCTTTAGCGACTCTTACACTGAAGCTTTCTTT.

The chain joins TRBV4-2 to TRBJ2-7; TRBD2 agrees at 8 bases. Germline CDR1 and CDR2: LGHNA and YNFKEQ. This CDR3 is built from 15 residues. V gave up 3 bases and J gave up 1 base; unmatched junction bases: 5. The CDR3 DNA is TGTGCCAGCAGCCACGAACGGGGGGGGTCCTACGAGCAGTACTTC. Amino acid sequence: CASSHERGGSYEQYF.

The chain carries TRBV7-9 and TRBJ2-7, with 8 nucleotides matching TRBD1. With V trimmed by 3 bases and J by 7 bases, 5 bases remained unmatched. There are 13 residues in the CDR3. Germline V gives CDR1 SEHNR, CDR2 FQNEAQ (reference sequence). The CDR3 sequence is CASSLTGAREQYF. DNA of the CDR3: TGTGCCAGCAGCTTGACAGGGGCGAGGGAGCAGTACTTC. The full variable domain, in which reference TRBV7-9 and TRBJ2-7 provide the parts outside the CDR3, is DTGVSQNPRHKITKRGQNVTFRCDPISEHNRLYWYRQTLGQGPEFLTYFQNEAQLEKSRLLSDRFSAERPKGSFSTLEIQRTEQGDSAMYLCASSLTGAREQYFGPGTRLTVT.

The genes are TRBV29-1 and TRBJ1-2; 7 bases agree with TRBD1. J lost 4 bases, V lost 1 base, and 15 bases had no gene match. CDR1 is SQVTM and CDR2 is ANQGSEA in the germline V gene. This CDR3 spans 17 amino acids. CDR3 bases: TGCAGCGTTGAAGGTTACATGGAGACAGGGCGGATCTATGGCTACACCTTC. This gives the protein CSVEGYMETGRIYGYTF.

This chain links TRBV5-1 with TRBJ1-5; perhaps TRBD1 as D (5 bases). V lost 2 bases, J lost 2 bases, and 14 bases lay in between. This CDR3 comprises 16 residues. Germline V gives CDR1 SGHRS, CDR2 YFSETQ. The CDR3 region is CASSLTGDEGNQPQHF. The CDR3 DNA follows: TGCGCCAGCAGCTTAACGGGGGACGAGGGCAATCAGCCCCAGCATTTT.